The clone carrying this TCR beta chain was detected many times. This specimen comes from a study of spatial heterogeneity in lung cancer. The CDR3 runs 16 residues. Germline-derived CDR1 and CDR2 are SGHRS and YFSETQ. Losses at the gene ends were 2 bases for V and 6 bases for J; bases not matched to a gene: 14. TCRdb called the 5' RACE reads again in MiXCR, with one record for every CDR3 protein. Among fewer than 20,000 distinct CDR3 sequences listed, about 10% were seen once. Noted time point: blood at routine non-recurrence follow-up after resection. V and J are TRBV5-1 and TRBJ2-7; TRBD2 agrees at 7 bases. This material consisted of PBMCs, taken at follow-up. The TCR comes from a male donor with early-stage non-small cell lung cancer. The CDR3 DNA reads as TGCGCCAGCAGCTTCAACGCTTACGTGGGGAGGGGCGAGCAGTACTTC. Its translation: CASSFNAYVGRGEQYF.